This T cell receptor (beta chain) was recorded in a study of T cells in Graves' hyperthyroidism and ophthalmopathy. This clonotype came up a few times. Germline V gene sequence: CDR1 SNHLY, CDR2 FYNNEI. The ends were cut back, 5 bases at V and 4 bases at J, with 11 bases in the middle. This CDR3 spans 13 amino acids. TCR beta CDR3 regions were amplified from RNA. The HTBI set primed first-round TCR CDR3 RT-PCR. Via MiXCR, TCRdb re-called the multiplex PCR reads, giving one row per CDR3 protein. The sample includes 800,000 or so distinct CDR3 sequences, about two fifths of them seen just once. J is TRBJ2-5 and V is TRBV2; no reliable D call. Material: blood. This sequence was found in a man younger than 35 with Graves' hyperthyroidism. This CDR3 is CASSSTKLETQYF. In DNA, the CDR3 is TGTGCCAGCAGTTCCACCAAATTAGAGACCCAGTACTTC.